The present TCR beta chain was sequenced within a study of blood T cell repertoires in COVID-19 (dated by TCRdb to the early 2020s). Background for the entire study: The collaborator samples originated in the United States, Italy and Spain and spanned the acute and convalescent phases of COVID-19. The prospective study material was composed of cDNA or gDNA derived from T cells, B-cell-depleted T cells, or PBMCs. Deeply sampled blood TCRbeta repertoires from subjects exposed to, actively infected with, or recovered from COVID-19 were included in the dataset. The repertoires were released in a freely available public database intended as a resource for research on the immune response to SARS-CoV-2. Samples came from the ongoing ImmuneRACE study (first 160 participants) plus 1,254 subjects from 6 global collaborators. A de-identified subject ID, COVID-19 status, age in years and sex were almost always included in the sample metadata. HLA class I and class II types, where available, came from metadata supplied by the sample provider rather than from assay-based typing.

Including the terminal cysteine and phenylalanine, the CDR3 comprises 17 residues. Only CDR3 DNA remains: 51 bases, in frame from the first base. The germline V gene (reference sequence) provides CDR1 SEHNR and CDR2 FQNEAQ. V loses 0 bases of germline sequence and J loses 2 bases, and the interval between the two ends is 11 bases. TCRbeta CDR3 regions were amplified from genomic DNA using the immunoSEQ Assay, a bias-controlled multiplex PCR. On the authors' methods: Nucleated cell counts per sample were estimated from amplification of reference gene primers within the assay. To quantify the absolute abundance of each unique TCRbeta CDR3 rearrangement, sequence reads were collapsed and filtered. For each sample, productive Simpson clonality was calculated as the square root of Simpson's diversity index over productive rearrangements. TCRdb took over this immuneACCESS table, retaining in-frame rearrangements with V and J assigned. Such tables are incomplete; in checked studies, under half of the missing clones stem from an unresolved V gene, and the remainder is unexplained. The V and J calls and clone size come from that table; D and trimming were worked out from the DNA. The sample table contains approximately 170,000 clones; only one count was recorded for roughly nine tenths of them. The biggest ten clones account for 9.5% to 13% of the sample.

What the work shows at the level of the full study, not this receptor alone: Clinical and demographic metadata were provided uncurated, with the amount varying by source and participant.

In this sample, this clone turned up a few times. Its antigen remains undetermined. Base quality data are lacking; no much larger clone is found one base away. One collaborating source in Seattle enrolled patients during active infection and followed them longitudinally through the course of disease. Each collaborating institution followed its own protocols to collect whole blood in K2EDTA tubes. For TCRbeta analysis, collaborator samples were shipped as frozen whole blood, as isolated PBMCs, or as DNA extracted from either sample type. Sample: peripheral blood. The receptor was isolated from a woman aged 55 to 70 with COVID-19, enrolled during active disease. The sequence links TRBV7-9 to TRBJ1-6, with the D gene not confidently named. The CDR3: CASSLATSGPYNSPLHF. In nucleotides, the sequence is TGTGCCAGCAGCTTAGCGACTAGCGGTCCCTATAATTCACCCCTCCACTTT.